One sample yielded the 30 T cell receptor beta chains listed below, sequenced in a study of cytomegalovirus exposure and HLA in healthy donors. The PCR employed 60 Vbeta primers together with 13 Jbeta primers. Using immunoSEQ multiplex PCR, the repertoire was profiled, and TCRdb retains in-frame clones only, with some absent. The repertoire has roughly 130,000 clones, 75% to 90% of them found once; the top ten carry 2.1%. Sequences were obtained from PBMCs. Receptors were obtained from a man aged 25-40 years in good health and CMV-seronegative.

The chain links TRBV28 to TRBJ1-5; TRBD1 agrees at 10 bases. The V and J ends lost 3 bases and 0 bases, in that order; junction bases with no gene match: 11. This CDR3 is built from 19 residues. The V gene's germline CDR1 is MDHEN and CDR2 SYDVKM. CDR3 nucleotides: TGTGCCAGCAGTTTCCCCTGGACAGGGGGTTACGATAGCAATCAGCCCCAGCATTTT. Residues: CASSFPWTGGYDSNQPQHF. The full variable domain, completed using reference TRBV28 and TRBJ1-5, is DVKVTQSSRYLVKRTGEKVFLECVQDMDHENMFWYRQDPGLGLRLIYFSYDVKMKEKGDIPEGYSVSREKKERFSLILESASTNQTSMYLCASSFPWTGGYDSNQPQHFGDGTRLSIL.

J is TRBJ2-5 and V is TRBV7-2; 14 bases map to TRBD2. V dropped 3 bases and J dropped 5; count of bases not matched to a gene: 5. This CDR3 is 16 amino acids long. Looked up from germline, CDR1 is SGHTA and CDR2 is FQGNSA. This chain's CDR3 is CASSFPTSGGGETQYF. CDR3 sequence (DNA): TGTGCCAGCAGCTTCCCGACTAGCGGGGGGGGTGAGACCCAGTACTTC. Full variable domain (remainder filled in from reference TRBV7-2 and TRBJ2-5): GAGVSQSPSNKVTEKGKDVELRCDPISGHTALYWYRQSLGQGLEFLIYFQGNSAPDKSGLPSDRFSAERTGGSVSTLTIQRTQQEDSAVYLCASSFPTSGGGETQYFGPGTRLLVL.

This clone was found once. V gene TRBV5-4 combines with J gene TRBJ1-3; the D gene is possibly TRBD1 (5 bases). The CDR3 contains 14 residues. V was trimmed by 0 bases and J by 3 bases, leaving 7 bases between them. Germline V CDR1 and CDR2: SGHNT, YYREEE (reference sequence). For the CDR3, the DNA is TGTGCCAGCAGCTTGGATGACAGTGGAAACACCATATATTTT. This sequence encodes CASSLDDSGNTIYF.

The chain is built from TRBV10-3 and TRBJ2-6, with 7 bases that match TRBD1. CDR1 ENHRY and CDR2 SYGVKD come from the germline V gene. Germline trimming cut 0 bases from V and 0 bases from J; bases unmatched to any gene: 11. The CDR3 totals 20 residues. The CDR3 nucleotides are TGTGCCATCAGTGAGTCGGGGATAGGTAGGACAGGCTCTGGGGCCAACGTCCTGACTTTC. Amino acid sequence: CAISESGIGRTGSGANVLTF.

The genes are TRBV6-6 and TRBJ2-5, with D unclear. CDR3 length: 12 residues. V lost 4 bases and J 2 bases, leaving 5 bases between the germline ends. Germline V gene lookup returns CDR1 MNHNY and CDR2 SVGAGI (reference sequence). This chain's CDR3 is CASSSFQETQYF. DNA for the CDR3: TGTGCCAGCAGTTCCTTTCAAGAGACCCAGTACTTC.

V usage is TRBV5-1 and J usage is TRBJ2-1; 7 nucleotides match TRBD1. V trimming: 3 bases; J trimming: 1 base; junction bases outside the gene matches: 1. This CDR3 region has 14 residues. CDR1 is SGHRS, CDR2 YFSETQ, per germline. Here the CDR3 reads CASSSGQSYNEQFF. The CDR3 DNA follows: TGCGCCAGCAGCTCGGGACAGTCCTACAATGAGCAGTTCTTC.

The genes are TRBV2 and TRBJ2-7; perhaps TRBD2 as D (7 bases). Trimming stripped 2 bases from V and 1 base from J, with 12 bases between. CDR3 length: 15 residues. Per germline, CDR1 SNHLY and CDR2 FYNNEI. CDR3 sequence reads: CASSEREGGSYEQYF. CDR3 nucleotides: TGTGCCAGCAGTGAAAGGGAGGGGGGATCCTACGAGCAGTACTTC.

V usage is TRBV4-1 and J usage is TRBJ2-2, with TRBD2 matching over 8 bases. The CDR3 contains 15 residues. V was pared by 2 bases and J by 10 bases, with 9 bases of the junction left unmatched. Germline lookup yields CDR1 MGHRA and CDR2 YSYEKL. For the CDR3, the DNA is TGCGCCAGCAGCCAATTTACGGGGGGGCCCAAGGAGCTGTTTTTT. It yields the protein CASSQFTGGPKELFF.

In its sample, this clone was seen once. The rearrangement uses TRBV19 and TRBJ2-2, with D maybe TRBD2 (5 bases). Germline V gene sequence: CDR1 LNHDA, CDR2 SQIVND (reference sequence). Trimming cost V 10 bases and J 2 bases, with 11 bases left between them. This CDR3 spans 13 amino acids. The CDR3 here is CAIAPSNTGELFF. For the CDR3, the DNA is TGTGCCATAGCGCCATCTAACACCGGGGAGCTGTTTTTT.

The V and J genes are TRBV9 and TRBJ2-2; D is perhaps TRBD2 (5 bases). V was trimmed by 7 bases and J by 8 bases, leaving 15 bases between them. CDR1 is SGDLS, CDR2 YYNGEE, per germline. The CDR3 extends over 13 amino acids. The chain's CDR3 is CASGLRAAGELFF. The CDR3 DNA reads TGTGCCAGCGGCCTGCGGGCCGCAGGGGAGCTGTTTTTT. Variable domain in full (rest from reference TRBV9 and TRBJ2-2): DSGVTQTPKHLITATGQRVTLRCSPRSGDLSVYWYQQSLDQGLQFLIQYYNGEERAKGNILERFSAQQFPDLHSELNLSSLELGDSALYFCASGLRAAGELFFGEGSRLTVL.

The chain carries TRBV10-3 and TRBJ2-5, with TRBD1 as a possible D gene (6 bases). The J call may be incorrect, as the DNA end agrees better with TRBJ2-7. CDR3 length equals 15 residues. CDR1 is ENHRY and CDR2 is SYGVKD in the germline V gene. The CDR3 DNA sequence: TGTGCCATCAGTGTACAACAGGGAACCTCCTACGAGCAGTACTTC. The encoded protein is CAISVQQGTSYEQYF.

The CDR3 loop reads CATSRGSEDTQYF. In DNA, the CDR3 is TGTGCCACCAGCAGAGGATCAGAAGATACGCAGTATTTT. The chain uses TRBV15 and TRBJ2-3; the D is unclear. The CDR3 spans 13 residues. Trimming took off 1 base at V and 5 bases at J, with 7 bases between the two ends. The V gene's germline CDR1 is LNHNV and CDR2 YYDKDF (reference sequence).

The chain couples TRBV9 to TRBJ1-1, with 10 bases that match TRBD1. The CDR3 totals 15 residues. Trimming at V came to 2 bases and at J to 1 base, leaving 2 bases not matched to a gene. CDR1 is SGDLS, CDR2 YYNGEE, per germline. Written as DNA, the CDR3 is TGTGCCAGCAGCGTTTGGGACAGGGGGAACACTGAAGCTTTCTTT. Translated, it gives CASSVWDRGNTEAFF.

This clone was seen only a few times. The genes are TRBV9 and TRBJ2-1; no clear D gene. Germline loops: CDR1 SGDLS, CDR2 YYNGEE. The CDR3 contains 14 residues. Trimming took 3 bases from V and 7 from J, leaving 14 bases between them. CDR3 bases: TGTGCCAGCAGCGCCATAATTGGAGAAAATGAGCAGTTCTTC. This gives the protein CASSAIIGENEQFF. Full variable domain (outside the CDR3, taken from reference TRBV9 and TRBJ2-1): DSGVTQTPKHLITATGQRVTLRCSPRSGDLSVYWYQQSLDQGLQFLIQYYNGEERAKGNILERFSAQQFPDLHSELNLSSLELGDSALYFCASSAIIGENEQFFGPGTRLTVL.

The J gene is TRBJ2-7, the V gene TRBV11-2; D uncertain. The CDR3 runs to 12 residues. V lost 5 bases, J lost 0 bases, and 5 bases lay in between. The V gene's germline CDR1 is SGHAT and CDR2 FQNNGV. The CDR3, as DNA: TGTGCCAGCAGCCACACCTCCTACGAGCAGTACTTC. Translating gives CASSHTSYEQYF.

The chain uses TRBV11-2 and TRBJ1-2, with 8 bases matching TRBD1. Germline V gene data show CDR1 as SGHAT and CDR2 as FQNNGV. The CDR3 is 17 amino acids. Unmatched junction bases numbered 17, after V lost 6 bases and J lost 5 bases. This chain's CDR3 is CASRPPGQVTRGYGYTF. In nucleotides, the CDR3 is TGTGCCAGCAGACCACCGGGACAGGTGACCCGAGGATATGGCTACACCTTC.

This chain joins TRBV4-1 and TRBJ1-5; D is unclear. The V end was cut by 0 bases, the J end by 0 bases, with 9 bases between. Germline V gives CDR1 MGHRA, CDR2 YSYEKL. CDR3 size: 16 residues. This chain's CDR3 is CASSQDGQTSNQPQHF. CDR3 coding DNA: TGCGCCAGCAGCCAAGATGGGCAGACTAGCAATCAGCCCCAGCATTTT.

V is TRBV6-6 and J is TRBJ1-2; D is undetermined. The CDR3 totals 12 residues. The germline CDR1 and CDR2 sequences are MNHNY and SVGAGI (reference sequence). Trimming left V 6 bases short and J 7 bases short, with 12 bases between. The CDR3 protein is CASRPPTGGYTF. The CDR3 region has the DNA TGTGCCAGCAGACCGCCAACGGGTGGCTACACCTTC.

About this clone: One junction end does not reproduce the germline sequence, and a read error may be involved. This chain connects TRBV4-1 to TRBJ2-4; 10 nucleotides line up with TRBD2. The germline V gene has CDR1 MGHRA and CDR2 YSYEKL. The CDR3 contains 18 residues. The CDR3 DNA follows: TGCGCCAGCAGCCGACTACAACCAGCGGGGGGGCATGAAAACAGTCAGTACTTC. It codes for CASSRLQPAGGHENSQYF.

The J gene is TRBJ1-6, the V gene TRBV7-2; 8 bases match TRBD1. With V trimmed by 5 bases and J by 9 bases, 9 bases remained unmatched. The germline CDR1 and CDR2 sequences are SGHTA and FQGNSA. This CDR3 is built from 15 residues. The CDR3: CASSGGQGGTSPLHF. In nucleotides, the CDR3 is TGTGCCAGCAGCGGTGGACAGGGAGGAACTTCACCCCTCCACTTT. Based on the CDR3 plus reference TRBV7-2 and TRBJ1-6, the full variable domain is GAGVSQSPSNKVTEKGKDVELRCDPISGHTALYWYRQSLGQGLEFLIYFQGNSAPDKSGLPSDRFSAERTGGSVSTLTIQRTQQEDSAVYLCASSGGQGGTSPLHFGNGTRLTVT.

This chain's CDR3 is CAWTPTQNTEAFF. CDR3 DNA: TGTGCCTGGACACCGACACAGAACACTGAAGCTTTCTTT. This rearrangement joins TRBV30 to TRBJ1-1; D is unclear. The germline V gene encodes CDR1 GTSNPN and CDR2 SVGIG (reference sequence). The CDR3 is made up of 13 amino acids. The V end lost 4 bases, the J end lost 1 base, and 10 bases lay between the germline ends.

The chain recombines TRBV12-2 with TRBJ2-1; the D call of TRBD2 is as the table states it, not checked on the DNA. TRBV12-2 is designated a pseudogene. This CDR3 is 23 amino acids long. As DNA, the CDR3 is TGTGCAAGTCGCCCTACCCCCGAAGATTCTAGCGGGGGAGCTCCCCGCATCTACAATGAGCAGTTCTTC. Translating gives CASRPTPEDSSGGAPRIYNEQFF.

In this sample, this clone turned up once. This rearrangement joins TRBV29-1 to TRBJ1-1; D is ambiguous. The CDR3 spans 13 residues. V was trimmed by 3 bases and J by 3 bases, leaving 11 bases between them. The V gene's germline CDR1 is SQVTM and CDR2 ANQGSEA. The CDR3 DNA reads TGCAGCGTTGATTTTAAGGGAGACACTGAAGCTTTCTTT. This translates into CSVDFKGDTEAFF. Full variable domain (remainder filled in from reference TRBV29-1 and TRBJ1-1): SAVISQKPSRDICQRGTSLTIQCQVDSQVTMMFWYRQQPGQSLTLIATANQGSEATYESGFVIDKFPISRPNLTFSTLTVSNMSPEDSSIYLCSVDFKGDTEAFFGQGTRLTVV.

The chain links TRBV28 to TRBJ1-5, with D unresolved. V lost 7 bases and J lost 7, with 14 bases in between. From germline, CDR1 is MDHEN and CDR2 SYDVKM. This CDR3 is 13 amino acids long. The CDR3 DNA follows: TGTGCCAGCACCGTGAGGGTCGGACAGCCCCAGCATTTT. It specifies CASTVRVGQPQHF.

The gene calls are TRBV6-1 and TRBJ1-6, with D unclear. V dropped 5 bases and J dropped 4 bases, with 12 bases sitting between them. The CDR3 has 15 amino acids. In germline, CDR1 is MNHNS, CDR2 SASEGT. In nucleotides, the CDR3 is TGTGCCAGCAGTTTAGCTCGGGATTATAATTCACCCCTCCACTTT. Translated, it gives CASSLARDYNSPLHF.

In regard to this clone: One end of the junction is discordant with germline, which a read error may explain. The V gene is TRBV6-1, the J gene TRBJ1-5; D ambiguous. Germline V lookup: CDR1 MNHNS, CDR2 SASEGT. CDR3 size: 12 residues. CDR3 region: CASRVGKQPQHF. The DNA for the CDR3 is TGTGCCAGCAGGGTGGGCAAACAGCCCCAGCATTTT.

The rearrangement uses TRBV27 and TRBJ1-5; 10 bases match TRBD1. Looked up from germline, CDR1 is MNHEY and CDR2 is SMNVEV (reference sequence). The CDR3 spans 15 residues. V shed 8 bases, J shed 4 bases, and the junction held 8 bases outside the gene matches. Here the CDR3 reads CASGNGQGENQPQHF. The CDR3 DNA sequence: TGTGCCAGCGGAAACGGACAGGGGGAGAATCAGCCCCAGCATTTT.

The V call is TRBV11-3, the J call TRBJ2-7; 8 bases align to TRBD1. The germline V gene encodes CDR1 SGHNT and CDR2 YENEEA. CDR3 length: 15 residues. V gave up 4 bases and J gave up 3 bases; unmatched junction bases: 8. The CDR3 spells CASSSTRTGNYEQYF. The CDR3 DNA is TGTGCCAGCAGCTCGACACGGACAGGGAACTACGAGCAGTACTTC.

The J gene is TRBJ2-7, the V gene TRBV6-5, with a tentative D call TRBD2 (5 bases). V lost 2 bases and J lost 9, with 17 bases in between. This CDR3 comprises 14 residues. CDR1 MNHEY and CDR2 SVGAGI come from the germline V gene. CDR3 protein: CASSYRRTFSGQYF. Here the CDR3 DNA reads TGTGCCAGCAGTTACCGCCGGACTTTCTCTGGGCAGTACTTC.

This chain connects TRBV7-9 to TRBJ1-2; 10 positions match TRBD1. Germline CDR1 is SEHNR and CDR2 is FQNEAQ (reference sequence). J was trimmed by 2 bases and V by 1 base; bases with no gene match: 4. This CDR3 comprises 16 residues. Written as DNA, the CDR3 is TGTGCCAGCAGCTTAGAGACAGGGGGCGCAAACTATGGCTACACCTTC. Translating gives CASSLETGGANYGYTF.